Only one count was recorded for the clone carrying this TCR beta chain. The antigen is undetermined. This record comes from a study of cytomegalovirus exposure and HLA in healthy donors. TCRdb's copy holds only in-frame clones and misses some; the assay was immunoSEQ multiplex PCR. The repertoire consists of 250,000 to 400,000 clones, with about nine tenths occurring once and the leading ten covering approximately 1.2%. CDR1 is MDHEN and CDR2 is SYDVKM in the germline V gene. This CDR3 spans 13 amino acids. With 6 bases removed from V and 1 base from J, the gap between germline ends came to 8 bases. Study findings and constraints: It was 164 TCR beta chains that were listed as cytomegalovirus-associated.

The chain has TRBV28 and TRBJ2-3; D is perhaps TRBD1 (5 bases). Specimen: PBMCs. This clonotype originated in a woman aged 30 to 39 in good health and CMV-seropositive. CDR3 protein: CASSDSRTDTQYF. In DNA, the CDR3 is TGTGCCAGCAGCGACAGTCGCACAGATACGCAGTATTTT.